Detailed here is one T cell receptor beta chain. Germline values: CDR1 SQVTM, CDR2 ANQGSEA. The CDR3 runs to 15 residues. V lost 2 bases to trimming and J lost 9 bases; unmatched junction nucleotides: 11. Profiling relied on immunoSEQ multiplex PCR, and the TCRdb table lists in-frame clones only, not all of them. The profile shows some 28,000 clones, 80% to 90% of them singletons. These data are taken from a study of T cell changes during pregnancy in multiple sclerosis. The receptor was isolated from a female donor in good health, enrolled as a control in a pregnancy study. The chain has TRBV29-1 and TRBJ2-1, with 9 bases matching TRBD2. Source: CD4+ T cells from peripheral blood mononuclear cells, taken in the first trimester of pregnancy. CDR3 sequence (DNA): TGCAGCGTTGAACTCCAGGGCGGGGGGGCCACTGAGCAGTTCTTC. This translates into CSVELQGGGATEQFF.